A selection of T cell receptor beta chains follows, all from one sample in a study of Tregs in tolerant kidney transplant recipients. The protocol was immunoSEQ multiplex PCR, while the TCRdb copy is restricted to in-frame clones and leaves out a portion. The repertoire holds some 100,000 clones, roughly nine tenths seen once, with approximately 0.59% in the top ten. The material sequenced was CD4+ T cells from blood. All receptors come from a human donor in good health. CDR3s include the opening cysteine and the closing phenylalanine or tryptophan. A D gene is named only where the DNA matches it firmly. A row's size may be missing; if present it is once, few, many or a size class.

>TRBD2|NA|TRBJ2-6|TRBV7-3
CASSPTTSPVSGANVLTF
TGTGCCAGCAGCCCTACGACTAGCCCGGTCTCTGGGGCCAACGTCCTGACTTTC
>TRBD1|once|TRBJ1-5|TRBV5-5
CASSLGTGRQPQHF
TGTGCCAGCAGCTTGGGGACAGGGCGTCAGCCCCAGCATTTT
>NA|NA|TRBJ2-2|TRBV29-1
CSVRNTGELFF
TGCAGCGTCAGAAACACCGGGGAGCTGTTTTTT
>NA|once|TRBJ2-4|TRBV10-1
CASSESVGIQYF
TGCGCCAGCAGTGAGTCGGTGGGCATTCAGTACTTC
>TRBD1|NA|TRBJ1-1|TRBV10-1
CASNRDRGAEAFF
TGCGCCAGCAACCGGGACAGGGGGGCTGAAGCTTTCTTT
>NA|NA|TRBJ1-1|TRBV7-2
CASRVLPRTSTEAFF
TGTGCCAGCAGGGTCCTCCCCCGGACCTCCACTGAAGCTTTCTTT
>NA|NA|TRBJ1-2|TRBV6-6
CASSYSGVAGYTF
TGTGCCAGCAGTTACTCGGGGGTCGCGGGCTACACCTTC
>NA|once|TRBJ1-1|TRBV30
CAWSLGGFDTEAFF
TGTGCCTGGAGTCTAGGGGGATTCGACACTGAAGCTTTCTTT
>NA|NA|TRBJ2-7|TRBV11-2
CASTPGPWEQYF
TGTGCCAGCACCCCGGGACCGTGGGAGCAGTACTTC
>NA|NA|TRBJ2-1|TRBV7-9
CASSFGRGAYNEQFF
TGTGCCAGCAGCTTCGGCAGGGGGGCCTACAATGAGCAGTTCTTC
>TRBD1|NA|TRBJ1-1|TRBV6-5
CASSMTGIAEAFF
TGTGCCAGCAGTATGACAGGGATCGCTGAAGCTTTCTTT
>NA|NA|TRBJ2-2|TRBV12-2
CASRLGLAGGNTGELFF
TGTGCAAGTCGCTTAGGGCTAGCGGGGGGGAACACCGGGGAGCTGTTTTTT
>NA|NA|TRBJ1-5|TRBV6-7
CASSIPWGQPQHF
TGTGCCAGCAGCATCCCATGGGGTCAGCCCCAGCATTTT
>TRBD1|NA|TRBJ2-7|TRBV5-1
CASSSDRGYEQYF
TGCGCCAGCAGCTCGGACAGGGGCTACGAGCAGTACTTC
>TRBD1|NA|TRBJ1-5|TRBV5-8
CASSFGQGHNQPQHF
TGTGCCAGCAGCTTCGGACAGGGCCACAATCAGCCCCAGCATTTT
>NA|NA|TRBJ2-7|TRBV10-3
CAISEGPVWNEQYF
TGTGCCATCAGTGAAGGGCCTGTTTGGAACGAGCAGTACTTC
>TRBD1|NA|TRBJ1-1|TRBV7-6
CASSLGTGMTEAFF
TGTGCCAGCAGCTTAGGGACAGGAATGACTGAAGCTTTCTTT